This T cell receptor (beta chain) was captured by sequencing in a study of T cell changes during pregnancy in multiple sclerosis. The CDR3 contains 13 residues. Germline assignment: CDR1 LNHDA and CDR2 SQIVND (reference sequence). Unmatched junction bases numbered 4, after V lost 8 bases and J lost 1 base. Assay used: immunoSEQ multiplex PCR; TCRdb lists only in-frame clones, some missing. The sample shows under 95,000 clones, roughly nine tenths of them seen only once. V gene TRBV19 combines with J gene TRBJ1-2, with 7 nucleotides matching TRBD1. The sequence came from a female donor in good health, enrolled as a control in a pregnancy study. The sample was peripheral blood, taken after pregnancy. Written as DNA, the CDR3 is TGTGCCAGTTTTACAGGGGATAACTATGGCTACACCTTC. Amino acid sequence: CASFTGDNYGYTF.